The rows below give T cell receptor beta chains drawn from one sample of a study of cytomegalovirus exposure and HLA in healthy donors. The method was immunoSEQ multiplex PCR; TCRdb's version includes in-frame clones alone and lacks a portion of them. The table shows more than 150,000 clones, with less than 80% occurring only once. Sequencing was performed on PBMCs. All receptors derive from a man aged 18 to 29 in good health and CMV-seronegative. The CDR3 runs from the conserved cysteine through the conserved F or W. Each record gives: D gene, clone size, J gene, V gene, CDR3 DNA, CDR3 protein. A D gene is named only where the DNA matches it firmly. A row's size may be missing; if present it is once, few, many or a size class.

.,.,TRBJ2-3,TRBV5-1,TGCGCCAGCAGCTTGGAGGGGGGGACAGATACGCAGTATTTT,CASSLEGGTDTQYF
TRBD2,.,TRBJ2-1,TRBV7-9,TGTGCCAGCAGCTTACGACCAGCGGGAGGCCTTCGATCCTACAATGAGCAGTTCTTC,CASSLRPAGGLRSYNEQFF
TRBD1,.,TRBJ1-6,TRBV10-3,TGTGCCATCAGTGGGTCAGGGGGCCGTTCACCCCTCCACTTT,CAISGSGGRSPLHF
TRBD1,once,TRBJ1-1,TRBV5-6,TGTGCCAGCAGCTTTCAGGGGGACACTGAAGCTTTCTTT,CASSFQGDTEAFF
.,.,TRBJ2-2,TRBV10-3,TGTGCCATCAGTGAGTCGTTAGGGAGATCGGTCACCGGGGAGCTGTTTTTT,CAISESLGRSVTGELFF
TRBD1,.,TRBJ1-2,TRBV27,TGTGCCAGCAGCCTAAAGAGGGGGCCGGGCTATGGCTACACCTTC,CASSLKRGPGYGYTF
.,.,TRBJ2-7,TRBV7-2,TGTGCCAGCGAAAGCAGCGGAGGCTACGAGCAGTACTTC,CASESSGGYEQYF
TRBD1,.,TRBJ2-2,TRBV7-9,TGTTCCAGCATCATTCCGGGACAGGGGGCGTCCGGGGAGCTGTTTTTT,CSSIIPGQGASGELFF
.,.,TRBJ2-1,TRBV6-5,TGTGCCAGCAGTGTTCGGCGGGATATGATTGAGCAGTTCTTC,CASSVRRDMIEQFF
TRBD1,.,TRBJ2-3,TRBV30,TGTGCCTGGAAGGGACAGGGTGCAGATACGCAGTATTTT,CAWKGQGADTQYF
.,.,TRBJ1-2,TRBV2,TGTGCCAGCCACCGAACCAGGGAGGGGGGCTATGGCTACACCTTC,CASHRTREGGYGYTF
.,few,TRBJ2-2,TRBV10-3,TGTGCCATCGGGCAGGGGCCCACCGGGGAGCTGTTTTTT,CAIGQGPTGELFF
.,.,TRBJ1-1,TRBV21-1,TGTGCCAGCAGCATCCGGGACAGGGGCCGCCAAATGAACACTGAAGCTTTCTTT,CASSIRDRGRQMNTEAFF
TRBD1,.,TRBJ1-2,TRBV6-1,TGTGCCAGCAGTGAAGGGGACAGGAGATTTACCTATGGCTACACCTTC,CASSEGDRRFTYGYTF
.,.,TRBJ2-5,TRBV5-4,TGTGCCAGCAGCCCAGGCGAGCAGACCCAGTACTTC,CASSPGEQTQYF
TRBD1,.,TRBJ2-5,TRBV29-1,TGCAGCGTTGAGAGGACAGGGGGCTACCAAGAGACCCAGTACTTC,CSVERTGGYQETQYF
TRBD1,.,TRBJ1-2,TRBV7-9,TGTGCCAGCAGCTTAGAGGGGGGACAGGGCAACTATGGCTACACCTTC,CASSLEGGQGNYGYTF
.,once,TRBJ1-2,TRBV6-1,TGTGCCAGCAGTGAATCAGAGACAGGTCCCCTACTCATATATGGCTACACCTTC,CASSESETGPLLIYGYTF
TRBD1,once,TRBJ1-2,TRBV28,TGTGCCAGCCGCCCGACAGGGGACTATGGCTACACCTTC,CASRPTGDYGYTF
TRBD2,.,TRBJ2-3,TRBV2,TGTGCCAGCAGTGAATCCAGGACTAGCGGTCCCAGCACAGATACGCAGTATTTT,CASSESRTSGPSTDTQYF
TRBD1,few,TRBJ2-7,TRBV7-9,TGTGCCAGCAGCCACGTATCGGGACAGGCTCCTTACGAGCAGTACTTC,CASSHVSGQAPYEQYF
TRBD1,.,TRBJ1-6,TRBV6-1,TGTGCCACCCGGGGACAGGGGCAATTTGGGTCACCCCTCCACTTT,CATRGQGQFGSPLHF
.,once,TRBJ1-3,TRBV9,TGTGCCAGCAGCTCCGCGGTCTCTGGAAACACCATATATTTT,CASSSAVSGNTIYF
TRBD2,.,TRBJ2-1,TRBV2,TGTGCCAGCAGCCGGGGGGGAAGTTATGAGCAGTTCTTC,CASSRGGSYEQFF
TRBD2,.,TRBJ2-1,TRBV7-9,TGTGCCAGCAGCTTAGCCCTAGCGGGGGGCGATGAGCAGTTCTTC,CASSLALAGGDEQFF
.,.,TRBJ1-3,TRBV2,TGTGCCAGCACAGAGACAGGCTTGAGCTCTGGAAACACCATATATTTT,CASTETGLSSGNTIYF
.,.,TRBJ1-2,TRBV28,TGTGCCAGCAGTGACCCAGGTGTCAGGGAGGTTGGCTACACCTTC,CASSDPGVREVGYTF
.,.,TRBJ2-5,TRBV9,TGTGCCAGCAGCGCTGGAACAGGGACCCAGTACTTC,CASSAGTGTQYF
.,.,TRBJ2-3,TRBV2,TGTGCCAGCCTTGCCGGGACAAGCACAGATACGCAGTATTTT,CASLAGTSTDTQYF
.,.,TRBJ2-5,TRBV5-1,TGCGCCAGCAGTCTGTACCAAGAGACCCAGTACTTC,CASSLYQETQYF
TRBD2,.,TRBJ2-2,TRBV2,TGTGCCAGCAGTGGACTAGCGGGGGGGCCCGGGGAGCTGTTTTTT,CASSGLAGGPGELFF
TRBD1,few,TRBJ1-5,TRBV7-8,TGTGCCAGCAGCTTAGCTGCGGGACAGGGCGTTCAGCCCCAGCATTTT,CASSLAAGQGVQPQHF
.,.,TRBJ1-4,TRBV28,TGTGCCAGCAGCAAGACAGGAGCTGCAACTAATGAAAAACTGTTTTTT,CASSKTGAATNEKLFF
.,few,TRBJ1-5,TRBV5-6,TGTGCCAGCAGTCTCTCTAATCAGCCCCAGCATTTT,CASSLSNQPQHF
TRBD2,few,TRBJ2-1,TRBV28,TGTGCCAGCAGTTCGCTGACTAGCGCGAGCTCCTACAATGAGCAGTTCTTC,CASSSLTSASSYNEQFF
TRBD1,.,TRBJ1-2,TRBV27,TGTGCCAGCAGTACCTTCGACAGGGGCCCCTATGGCTACACCTTC,CASSTFDRGPYGYTF
TRBD1,.,TRBJ2-2,TRBV7-7,TGTGCTAGCAGCTTAGGGGACAGGGGGACCGGGGAGCTGTTTTTT,CASSLGDRGTGELFF
TRBD1,few,TRBJ1-6,TRBV20-1,TGCAGTGCTCGCGGGACAGGGATCCACTTT,CSARGTGIHF
TRBD1,.,TRBJ2-7,TRBV6-1,TGTGCCAGCAGTGCGGGACAGGCTACCTACGAGCAGTACTTC,CASSAGQATYEQYF
.,.,TRBJ2-7,TRBV28,TGTGCCAGCACCAAACGAGGTAACGAGCAGTACTTC,CASTKRGNEQYF
TRBD1,.,TRBJ2-7,TRBV6-1,TGTGCCAGCAGCTGGACAGGCTACGAGCAGTACTTC,CASSWTGYEQYF
.,.,TRBJ1-4,TRBV27,TGTGCCAGCAGTGGGGGGGCGCCTGAAAAACTGTTTTTT,CASSGGAPEKLFF
.,.,TRBJ1-1,TRBV7-2,TGTGCCAGCAGCTTAACAAGGGCGGGGGGAGCTTTCTTT,CASSLTRAGGAFF
TRBD2,.,TRBJ2-5,TRBV5-1,TGCGCCAGCAGCCCCGGGACTAGCCGAGAGACCCAGTACTTC,CASSPGTSRETQYF
TRBD2,.,TRBJ2-1,TRBV15,TGTGCCACCAGCAGAGGAGGGACTAGCGGGAATACCCGGCAGTTCTTC,CATSRGGTSGNTRQFF
.,.,TRBJ1-6,TRBV30,TGTGCCTGGAGTAGGGGCAGCTATAATTCACCCCTCCACTTT,CAWSRGSYNSPLHF
TRBD2,.,TRBJ2-3,TRBV27,TGTGCCAGCTTCAGTCGGACTAGCGGCAGCACAGATACGCAGTATTTT,CASFSRTSGSTDTQYF
TRBD1,.,TRBJ1-5,TRBV4-2,TGTGCCAGCAGCCAAGATGTGGCAGGGGGTCAGCCCCAGCATTTT,CASSQDVAGGQPQHF
.,.,TRBJ2-3,TRBV10-1,TGCGCCAGCAGTGAGGCGGGTCGTACAGATACGCAGTATTTT,CASSEAGRTDTQYF
TRBD2,.,TRBJ2-1,TRBV23-1,TGCGCCAGCAGTCAATCGGGACTAGCGGGAACGTTCTTC,CASSQSGLAGTFF
TRBD1,.,TRBJ1-5,TRBV7-2,TGTGCCAGCAGCCCGGGACAGGGGGCTGGACAGCCCCAGCATTTT,CASSPGQGAGQPQHF
TRBD1,.,TRBJ1-1,TRBV5-1,TGCGCCAGCAGCTTGGGGGACAGGGGGCTGGTGAACACTGAAGCTTTCTTT,CASSLGDRGLVNTEAFF
TRBD2,.,TRBJ2-1,TRBV2,TGTGCCAGCAGTGATATCACAGCGGGGGGCAATGAGCAGTTCTTC,CASSDITAGGNEQFF
.,.,TRBJ2-7,TRBV7-9,TGTGCCAGCAGCTTAGCGGGAGGGGGCGAGCAGTACTTC,CASSLAGGGEQYF